Listed here are 12 T cell receptor beta chains from one sample, sequenced in a study of T cell responses to AZD1222 COVID-19 vaccine. Only in-frame clones appear in the TCRdb table, and some are missing; sequencing was by immunoSEQ multiplex PCR. The table shows some 95,000 clones, with 88% occurring only once. The sample was peripheral blood, taken 28 days after the second AZD1222 dose. All receptors come from an adult who received the AZD1222 COVID-19 vaccine.

CDR3 DNA: TGTGCCAGCACGCGGGATGACGAGCAGTACTTC. Protein product: CASTRDDEQYF. The gene calls are TRBV6-5 and TRBJ2-7; weak D call: TRBD2 (6 bases). Trimming shortened V by 7 bases and J by 5 bases, and 9 bases separated the two germline ends. The V gene's germline CDR1 is MNHEY and CDR2 SVGAGI. The CDR3 is 11 residues long.

The chain is built from TRBV5-1 and TRBJ2-1, with 12 bases identical to TRBD2. The CDR3 is made up of 16 amino acids. Germline V gene data show CDR1 as SGHRS and CDR2 as YFSETQ. With 5 bases clipped from V and 8 bases from J, the junction kept 11 bases outside the gene matches. CDR3 protein: CASSPELAGGPDEQFF. The CDR3 DNA reads TGCGCCAGCAGTCCGGAACTAGCGGGAGGCCCAGATGAGCAGTTCTTC.

This chain uses TRBV27 with TRBJ2-4; D gene unclear. Germline loops: CDR1 MNHEY, CDR2 SMNVEV (reference sequence). There are 13 residues in the CDR3. V shed 6 bases and J shed 0 bases, with 6 bases lying between them. The CDR3 nucleotides read TGTGCCAGCAGGGGATCAGCCAAAAACATTCAGTACTTC. This codes for CASRGSAKNIQYF.

V usage is TRBV29-1 and J usage is TRBJ1-1; 11 bases fit TRBD1. V was clipped by 7 bases and J by 6 bases; unmatched bases: 7. In germline, CDR1 is SQVTM, CDR2 ANQGSEA. The CDR3 runs to 13 residues. The CDR3 bases are TGCAGCGCCGGACAGGGGGCGCACGCTGAAGCTTTCTTT. It is translated as CSAGQGAHAEAFF.

The rearrangement joins TRBV5-1 to TRBJ1-2; the D is unclear. Deletions cut 2 bases from V and 4 bases from J, with 3 bases between. The CDR3 has 11 amino acids. Per germline, CDR1 SGHRS and CDR2 YFSETQ. The CDR3 protein is CASSFGYGYTF. The CDR3 DNA follows: TGCGCCAGCAGCTTTGGCTATGGCTACACCTTC.

The V and J genes are TRBV19 and TRBJ2-7; D is perhaps TRBD2 (6 bases). Trimming took off 5 bases at V and 0 bases at J, with 14 bases between the two ends. The CDR3 totals 15 residues. Germline CDR1 is LNHDA and CDR2 is SQIVND (reference sequence). CDR3 coding DNA: TGTGCCAGTAGTTTCGGGCGGGGAAACTCCTACGAGCAGTACTTC. Its translation: CASSFGRGNSYEQYF. The whole variable domain, remainder taken from reference TRBV19 and TRBJ2-7, is DGGITQSPKYLFRKEGQNVTLSCEQNLNHDAMYWYRQDPGQGLRLIYYSQIVNDFQKGDIAEGYSVSREKKESFPLTVTSAQKNPTAFYLCASSFGRGNSYEQYFGPGTRLTVT.

V gene TRBV6-5 combines with J gene TRBJ2-3, with 10 bases identical to TRBD2. The V gene end was trimmed by 2 bases and the J gene end by 6 bases; junction bases not matched to a gene: 5. The germline V gene encodes CDR1 MNHEY and CDR2 SVGAGI. The CDR3 length is 15 residues. The CDR3 region has the DNA TGTGCCAGCAGTTACAAACTAGCGGGAATTGATACGCAGTATTTT. Protein sequence: CASSYKLAGIDTQYF.

The rearrangement joins TRBV28 to TRBJ2-7, with 9 bases matching TRBD2. CDR3 length equals 13 residues. V lost 9 bases and J lost 1; bases outside the gene matches: 4. Germline V gene lookup returns CDR1 MDHEN and CDR2 SYDVKM. The CDR3 loop is CASRTSESYEQYF. In nucleotides, the CDR3 is TGTGCCAGTAGGACTAGCGAGTCCTACGAGCAGTACTTC. Drawing the rest from reference TRBV28 and TRBJ2-7, the complete variable domain is DVKVTQSSRYLVKRTGEKVFLECVQDMDHENMFWYRQDPGLGLRLIYFSYDVKMKEKGDIPEGYSVSREKKERFSLILESASTNQTSMYLCASRTSESYEQYFGPGTRLTVT.

The rearrangement uses TRBV7-2 and TRBJ1-6; TRBD1 might be the D (5 bases). V lost 7 bases and J 4 bases, leaving 14 bases between the germline ends. Germline loops: CDR1 SGHTA, CDR2 FQGNSA. The CDR3 consists of 15 residues. CDR3: CASTGRRTYNSPLHF. The CDR3 DNA sequence: TGTGCCAGCACCGGACGACGGACATATAATTCACCCCTCCACTTT.

The V gene is TRBV20-1, the J gene TRBJ2-7, with TRBD2 matching 8 bases. Germline V gene sequence: CDR1 DFQATT, CDR2 SNEGSKA (reference sequence). V lost 7 bases to trimming and J lost 7 bases; unmatched junction nucleotides: 6. There are 11 residues in the CDR3. In DNA, the CDR3 is TGCAGTGTCAGCGGGAGTGGGGAGCAGTACTTC. It encodes CSVSGSGEQYF.

This chain connects TRBV5-8 to TRBJ1-1; 11 nucleotides line up with TRBD1. Trimming removed 3 bases from V and 7 bases from J; junction bases left unmatched: 8. The CDR3 extends over 15 amino acids. Germline V gene lookup returns CDR1 SGHTS and CDR2 YDEGEE. DNA of the CDR3: TGTGCCAGCAGCTGGGACAGGGGGTTTGGGGATGAAGCTTTCTTT. Translation: CASSWDRGFGDEAFF.

The V and J genes are TRBV7-9 and TRBJ2-7; TRBD1 matches 9 bases. The V and J ends lost 0 bases and 0 bases, in that order; junction bases with no gene match: 3. The length of the CDR3 is 16 residues. The germline V gene has CDR1 SEHNR and CDR2 FQNEAQ (reference sequence). DNA of the CDR3: TGTGCCAGCAGCTTAGCGGACAGGGGCCTCTCCTACGAGCAGTACTTC. Translating gives CASSLADRGLSYEQYF. The complete variable domain, with remaining parts taken from reference TRBV7-9 and TRBJ2-7, reads DTGVSQNPRHKITKRGQNVTFRCDPISEHNRLYWYRQTLGQGPEFLTYFQNEAQLEKSRLLSDRFSAERPKGSFSTLEIQRTEQGDSAMYLCASSLADRGLSYEQYFGPGTRLTVT.